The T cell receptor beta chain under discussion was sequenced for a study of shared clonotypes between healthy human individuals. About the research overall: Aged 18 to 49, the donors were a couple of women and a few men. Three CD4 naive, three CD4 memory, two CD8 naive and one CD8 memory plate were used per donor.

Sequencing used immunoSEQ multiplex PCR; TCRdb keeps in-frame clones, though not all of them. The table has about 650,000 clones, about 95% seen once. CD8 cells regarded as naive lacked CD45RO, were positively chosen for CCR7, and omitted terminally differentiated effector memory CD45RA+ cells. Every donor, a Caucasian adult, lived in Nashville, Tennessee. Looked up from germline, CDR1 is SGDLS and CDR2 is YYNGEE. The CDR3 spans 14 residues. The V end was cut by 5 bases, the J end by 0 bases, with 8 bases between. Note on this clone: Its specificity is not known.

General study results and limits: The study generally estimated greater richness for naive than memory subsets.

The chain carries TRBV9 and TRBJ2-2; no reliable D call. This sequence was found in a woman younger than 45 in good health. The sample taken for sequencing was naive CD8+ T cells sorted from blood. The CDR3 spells CASRELANTGELFF. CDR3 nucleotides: TGTGCCAGCAGGGAGCTCGCGAACACCGGGGAGCTGTTTTTT.